This T cell receptor beta chain was identified in a study of blood T cell repertoires in COVID-19. Whole-study context: COVID-19 samples collected from the United States, Italy and Spain covered acute and convalescent phases. T cells, B-cell-depleted T cells, or PBMCs supplied cDNA or gDNA.

Per the original data handling: Reference gene primer amplification gave estimated nucleated cell counts. Profiled with immunoSEQ multiplex PCR; TCRdb holds only in-frame clones, not every one. From that table come the V and J calls and clone size; the DNA was used to work out D and trimming. Here the sample spans 100,000 to 110,000 clones, roughly 79% being singletons. This CDR3 spans 15 amino acids. CDR1 and CDR2 (germline): LGHNA, YNFKEQ. Trimming left V 0 bases short and J 0 bases short, with 6 bases between. The clonotype was recovered from an older woman with acute or convalescent COVID-19. The chain joins TRBV4-2 to TRBJ2-1; D is unclear. Material for sequencing was peripheral blood. In DNA form, the CDR3 reads TGTGCCAGCAGCCAAGACCTAGTCTCCTACAATGAGCAGTTCTTC. Translating it yields CASSQDLVSYNEQFF.